The 3 T cell receptor beta chains in this list originate from one sample, sequenced in a study of cytomegalovirus exposure and HLA in healthy donors. Primers included in the PCR were 60 Vbeta and 13 Jbeta primers. Profiling relied on immunoSEQ multiplex PCR, and the TCRdb table lists in-frame clones only, not all of them. This sample yields around 92,000 clones, of which 65% to 85% are seen a single time; about 1.2% belongs to the top ten. The sample was PBMCs. The receptors stem from a girl aged 2-15 years in good health and CMV-seropositive.

This clone was seen a few times. This chain joins TRBV29-1 and TRBJ1-2, with D hard to call. The germline gives CDR1 SQVTM, CDR2 ANQGSEA. The V end lost 5 bases, the J end lost 4 bases, and 20 bases lay between the germline ends. The CDR3 runs to 15 residues. The CDR3 DNA sequence: TGCAGCGTTTCCTTGAGCGTTATTTCGCTCTATGGCTACACCTTC. Amino acids: CSVSLSVISLYGYTF.

The V gene is TRBV10-3, the J gene TRBJ2-5; 9 bases agree with TRBD2. With 5 bases clipped from V and 1 base from J, the junction kept 11 bases outside the gene matches. The germline V gene has CDR1 ENHRY and CDR2 SYGVKD. CDR3 size: 17 residues. The DNA for the CDR3 is TGTGCCATCAGTCGTGGGACTAGCTCGAATCGCCAAGAGACCCAGTACTTC. It yields the protein CAISRGTSSNRQETQYF.

This clone appeared a few times. The chain employs TRBV30 and TRBJ2-3, with 9 bases fitting TRBD2. CDR1 is GTSNPN and CDR2 is SVGIG in the germline V gene (reference sequence). J lost 4 bases, V lost 0 bases, and 17 bases had no gene match. The CDR3 covers 19 residues. In nucleotides, the CDR3 is TGTGCCTGGAGTGTTAAGGGGAGCGTAGCGGGAGTTTCTCCAGATACGCAGTATTTT. It codes for CAWSVKGSVAGVSPDTQYF.